The clone carrying this TCR beta chain was observed at least ten times. In the ophthalmopathy cohort, Clinical Activity Score was at least 3, NOSPECS grade at least 4, and duration under 3 months. The sample originates from a study of T cells in Graves' hyperthyroidism and ophthalmopathy. V was trimmed by 5 bases and J by 2 bases, leaving 15 bases between them. The CDR3 covers 15 residues. The germline V gene encodes CDR1 SEHNR and CDR2 FQNEAQ (reference sequence). It was RNA transcripts that yielded the amplified TCR beta CDR3 regions. First-round RT-PCR with HTBI primers amplified the TCR CDR3 region. MiXCR was run by TCRdb on the multiplex PCR reads, yielding one entry per CDR3 protein. The profile shows a few hundred thousand distinct CDR3 sequences, around 20% of them singletons.

Sequences were obtained from blood. The TCR comes from a man between 18 and 35 years old with Graves' ophthalmopathy. The chain uses TRBV7-9 and TRBJ1-2; the D gene is possibly TRBD1 (6 bases). CDR3 in amino acids: CASSPGGQGNYGYTF. In nucleotides, the CDR3 is TGTGCCAGCAGCCCAGGAGGGCAGGGGAACTATGGCTACACCTTC.